This T cell receptor beta chain was profiled in a study of shared clonotypes between healthy human individuals. The study, taken as a whole, reports: The genetic and exposure-history diversity represented was limited by few donors.

Comment on this clone: Its antigen remains unidentified.

The CDR3 is 13 residues long. Trimming pared 4 bases from V and 2 bases from J, leaving 8 bases between. Germline-derived CDR1 and CDR2 are GTSNPN and SVGIG (reference sequence). Deep-level running was used for the assay. Authors' processing steps: Filtering differed since immunoSEQ provided only junctions, with no quality scores. The assay was immunoSEQ multiplex PCR, and TCRdb's table has in-frame clones only and misses some. V and J calls and clone size follow that table, whereas D and trimming were derived from the DNA. The sample shows 2 million to 2.5 million clones, 80% to 95% of them seen only once.

Sequencing input: naive CD4+ T cells from PBMCs. Specified subset: CD45RA+ positively selected. The gene calls are TRBV30 and TRBJ2-2; D unclear. The TCR sequence derives from a man aged 18 to 30 in good health. Some clones in this sample may be carry-over from other donors' samples. CDR3 in amino acids: CAWTGRNTGELFF. For the CDR3, the DNA is TGTGCCTGGACAGGCAGAAACACCGGGGAGCTGTTTTTT.